This TCR beta chain was sequenced in a study of CD8+ T cells in alopecia areata. Study results and caveats: Sequencing of scalp samples also includes resident alphabeta T cells from normal skin.

Described treatment: oral pan-JAK inhibitor, 5-10 mg twice daily. Remarks on this clone: The antigen is unknown.

Looked up from germline, CDR1 is MDHEN and CDR2 is SYDVKM. The CDR3 loop spans 17 amino acids. V shed 3 bases and J shed 4 bases, with 19 bases lying between them. Isolated RNA was reverse transcribed into cDNA used as the sequencing template. The protocol was immunoSEQ multiplex PCR, while the TCRdb copy is restricted to in-frame clones and leaves out a portion. The sample holds some 150,000 clones, roughly 58% seen once. This sequence originates from a human donor with alopecia areata. Sequenced material: CD4+ T cells sorted from blood, taken between weeks 55 and 65, from a patient treated with tofacitinib. J is TRBJ1-5 and V is TRBV28, with a tentative D call TRBD1 (6 bases). In DNA, the CDR3 is TGTGCCAGCAGTTTTTCTCTAACGGACAGCTCAAATCAGCCCCAGCATTTT. This gives the protein CASSFSLTDSSNQPQHF.